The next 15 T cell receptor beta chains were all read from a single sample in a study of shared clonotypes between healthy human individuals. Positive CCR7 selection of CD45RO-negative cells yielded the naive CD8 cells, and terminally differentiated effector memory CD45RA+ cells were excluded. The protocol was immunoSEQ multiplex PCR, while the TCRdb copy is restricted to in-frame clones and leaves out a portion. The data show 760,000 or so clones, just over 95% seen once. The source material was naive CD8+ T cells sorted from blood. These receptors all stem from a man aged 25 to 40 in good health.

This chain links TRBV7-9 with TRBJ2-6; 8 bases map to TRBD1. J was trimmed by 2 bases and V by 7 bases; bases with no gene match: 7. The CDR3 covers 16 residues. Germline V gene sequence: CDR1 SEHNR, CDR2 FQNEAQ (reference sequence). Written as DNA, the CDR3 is TGTGCCAGCATTACAATCAGGGGGCCTGGGGCCAACGTCCTGACTTTC. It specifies CASITIRGPGANVLTF.

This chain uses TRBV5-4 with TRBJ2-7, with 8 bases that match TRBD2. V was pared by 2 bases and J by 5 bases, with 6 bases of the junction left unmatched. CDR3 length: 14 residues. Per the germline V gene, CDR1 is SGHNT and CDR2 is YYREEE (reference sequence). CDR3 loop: CASSFGSGDNEQYF. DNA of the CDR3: TGTGCCAGCAGCTTTGGTAGCGGGGATAACGAGCAGTACTTC.

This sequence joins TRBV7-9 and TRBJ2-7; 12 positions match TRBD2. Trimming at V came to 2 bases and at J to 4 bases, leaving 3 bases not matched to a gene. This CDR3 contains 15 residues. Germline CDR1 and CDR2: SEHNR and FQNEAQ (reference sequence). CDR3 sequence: CASSLPGTSGYEQYF. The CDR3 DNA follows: TGTGCCAGCAGCTTACCCGGGACTAGCGGGTACGAGCAGTACTTC.

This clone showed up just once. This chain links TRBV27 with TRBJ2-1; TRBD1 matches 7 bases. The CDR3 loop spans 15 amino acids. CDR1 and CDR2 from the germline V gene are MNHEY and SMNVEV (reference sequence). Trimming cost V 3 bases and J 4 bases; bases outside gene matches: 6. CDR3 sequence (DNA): TGTGCCAGCAGTTTGGGACAGCCGAGATACAATGAGCAGTTCTTC. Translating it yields CASSLGQPRYNEQFF.

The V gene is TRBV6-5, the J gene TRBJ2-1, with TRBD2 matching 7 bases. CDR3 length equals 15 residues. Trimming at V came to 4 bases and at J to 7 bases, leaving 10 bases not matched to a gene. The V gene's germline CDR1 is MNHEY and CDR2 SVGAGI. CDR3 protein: CASSLFQGGENEQFF. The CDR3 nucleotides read TGTGCCAGCAGTTTATTTCAGGGAGGGGAAAATGAGCAGTTCTTC.

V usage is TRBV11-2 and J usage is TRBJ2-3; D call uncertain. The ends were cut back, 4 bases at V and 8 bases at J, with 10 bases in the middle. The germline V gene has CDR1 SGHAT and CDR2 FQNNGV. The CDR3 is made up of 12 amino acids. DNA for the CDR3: TGTGCCAGCAGCTCCCCCCTAGGTACGCAGTATTTT. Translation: CASSSPLGTQYF.

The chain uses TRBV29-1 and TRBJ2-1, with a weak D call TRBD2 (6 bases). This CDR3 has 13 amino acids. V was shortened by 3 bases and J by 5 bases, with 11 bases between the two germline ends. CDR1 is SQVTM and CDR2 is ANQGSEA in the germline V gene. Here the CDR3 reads CSVDPGVDNEQFF. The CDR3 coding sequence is TGCAGCGTTGATCCGGGAGTGGACAATGAGCAGTTCTTC.

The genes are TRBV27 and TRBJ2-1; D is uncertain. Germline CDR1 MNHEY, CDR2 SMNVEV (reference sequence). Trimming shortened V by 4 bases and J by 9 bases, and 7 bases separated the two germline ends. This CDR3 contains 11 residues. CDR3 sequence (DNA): TGTGCCAGCAGTTCCCACACTGAGCAGTTCTTC. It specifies CASSSHTEQFF.

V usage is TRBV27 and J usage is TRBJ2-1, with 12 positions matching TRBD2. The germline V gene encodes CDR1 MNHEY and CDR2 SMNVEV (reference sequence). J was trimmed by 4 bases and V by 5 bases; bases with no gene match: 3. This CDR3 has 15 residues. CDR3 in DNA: TGTGCCAGCAGTACGACTAGCGGGAGATACAATGAGCAGTTCTTC. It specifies CASSTTSGRYNEQFF.

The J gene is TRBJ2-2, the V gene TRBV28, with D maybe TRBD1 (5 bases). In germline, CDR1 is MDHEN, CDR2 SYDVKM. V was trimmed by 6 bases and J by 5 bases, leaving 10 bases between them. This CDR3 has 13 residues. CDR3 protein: CASSFRTTGELFF. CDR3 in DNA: TGTGCCAGCAGCTTCCGGACAACCGGGGAGCTGTTTTTT.

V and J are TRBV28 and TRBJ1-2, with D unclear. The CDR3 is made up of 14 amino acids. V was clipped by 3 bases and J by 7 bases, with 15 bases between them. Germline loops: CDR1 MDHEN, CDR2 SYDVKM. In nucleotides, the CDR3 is TGTGCCAGCAGTTTTGTACCAGCTGCTTCTGGCTACACCTTC. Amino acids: CASSFVPAASGYTF.

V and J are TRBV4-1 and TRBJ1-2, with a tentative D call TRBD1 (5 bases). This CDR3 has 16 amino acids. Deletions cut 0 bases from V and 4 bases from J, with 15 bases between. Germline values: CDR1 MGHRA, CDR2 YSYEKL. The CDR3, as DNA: TGCGCCAGCAGCCAAGACTTTGCAGGGACTAGCTATGGCTACACCTTC. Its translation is CASSQDFAGTSYGYTF.

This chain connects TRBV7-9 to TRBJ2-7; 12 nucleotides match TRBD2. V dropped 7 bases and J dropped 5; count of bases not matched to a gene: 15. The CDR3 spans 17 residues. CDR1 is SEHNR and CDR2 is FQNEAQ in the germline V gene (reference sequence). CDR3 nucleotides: TGTGCCAGCACCATCTCCCCTAGCGGGAGGGCGCCCAACGAGCAGTACTTC. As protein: CASTISPSGRAPNEQYF.

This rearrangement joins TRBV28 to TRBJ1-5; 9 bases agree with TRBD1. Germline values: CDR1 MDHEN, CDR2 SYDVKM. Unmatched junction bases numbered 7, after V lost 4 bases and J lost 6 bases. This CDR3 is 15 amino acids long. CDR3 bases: TGTGCCAGCAGTTCCAAGGACAGGGGTAGTCAGCCCCAGCATTTT. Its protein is CASSSKDRGSQPQHF.

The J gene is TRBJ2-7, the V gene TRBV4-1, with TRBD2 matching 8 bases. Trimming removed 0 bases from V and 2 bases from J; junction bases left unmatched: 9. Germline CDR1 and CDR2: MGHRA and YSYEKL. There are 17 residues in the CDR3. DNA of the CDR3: TGCGCCAGCAGCCAAGATTTAAGCGGGAGCGGGACCTACGAGCAGTACTTC. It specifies CASSQDLSGSGTYEQYF.